This is a list of T cell receptor beta chains from one sample in a study of Ad26.COV2.S vaccination and SARS-CoV-2 variants. Sequencing was performed with immunoSEQ multiplex PCR; in TCRdb, only in-frame clones are kept and a portion is missing. Of around 270,000 clones detected, roughly 87% appear once; the ten largest clones hold 2.9%. The source material was peripheral blood, sampled in a trial of Ad26.COV2.S vaccine versus placebo. Every receptor here comes from a person between 18 and 59 years old who received the Ad26.COV2.S COVID-19 vaccine or a placebo. Each CDR3 is given with its conserved first and last residue. A D gene is named only where the DNA matches it firmly. Only some rows state a clone size, as once, few, many or a class for expanded clones.

>16|TRBD2|TRBJ2-1|TRBV5-6|NA
CASSFGTSGRVGEQFF
TGTGCCAGCAGCTTTGGGACTAGCGGGAGAGTCGGTGAGCAGTTCTTC
>14|NA|TRBJ2-5|TRBV7-3|NA
CASSLGVGRTAQYF
TGTGCCAGCAGCTTAGGGGTGGGAAGAACGGCCCAGTACTTC
>11|NA|TRBJ2-1|TRBV5-6|NA
CASSQLNEQFF
TGTGCCAGCAGCCAACTCAATGAGCAGTTCTTC
>16|TRBD2|TRBJ2-3|TRBV6-2/TRBV6-3|NA
CASSYYGLAFTDTQYF
TGTGCCAGCAGTTACTACGGACTAGCCTTCACAGATACGCAGTATTTT
>14|NA|TRBJ1-2|TRBV2|NA
CASSDLNRNYGYTF
TGTGCCAGCAGTGATTTAAACAGAAACTATGGCTACACCTTC
>16|NA|TRBJ1-6|TRBV5-1|few
CASSLRSGEDNSPLHF
TGCGCCAGCAGCTTGAGGTCAGGGGAGGATAATTCACCCCTCCACTTT
>15|NA|TRBJ1-4|TRBV3-1/TRBV3-2|NA
CASSRGGLTNEKLFF
TGTGCCAGCAGCCGGGGGGGCCTAACTAATGAAAAACTGTTTTTT
>17|NA|TRBJ1-3|TRBV15|few
CATSREYFASSGNTIYF
TGTGCCACCAGCAGAGAGTACTTTGCCAGCTCTGGAAACACCATATATTTT
>14|NA|TRBJ2-1|TRBV5-1|NA
CASSLGTPNNEQFF
TGCGCCAGCAGCTTGGGGACTCCCAACAATGAGCAGTTCTTC
>12|NA|TRBJ2-7|TRBV6-5|NA
CASSWTGYEQYF
TGTGCCAGCAGTTGGACGGGCTACGAGCAGTACTTC
>16|NA|TRBJ2-1|TRBV19|few
CASSIDLGGSYNEQFF
TGTGCCAGTAGTATAGATCTAGGGGGCTCCTACAATGAGCAGTTCTTC
>16|TRBD2|TRBJ2-5|TRBV7-9|NA
CASSLGLAGEQETQYF
TGTGCCAGCAGCTTAGGACTAGCGGGGGAGCAAGAGACCCAGTACTTC
>13|NA|TRBJ1-1|TRBV11-1|NA
CASSFGQYTEAFF
TGTGCCAGCAGCTTTGGGCAGTACACTGAAGCTTTCTTT
>15|NA|TRBJ2-1|TRBV4-3|NA
CASSQREGAWNEQFF
TGCGCCAGCAGCCAGAGGGAAGGGGCCTGGAATGAGCAGTTCTTC
>14|NA|TRBJ2-1|TRBV29-1|few
CSPILAVSYNEQFF
TGCAGCCCCATCTTAGCGGTCTCCTACAATGAGCAGTTCTTC
>17|NA|TRBJ1-3|TRBV3-1/TRBV3-2|once
CASSLPPLRNSGNTIYF
TGTGCCAGCAGCCTTCCGCCGTTGCGGAACTCTGGAAACACCATATATTTT
>13|NA|TRBJ2-7|TRBV18|NA
CASAPGGIGEQYF
TGTGCCAGCGCCCCCGGGGGAATAGGAGAGCAGTACTTC
>19|NA|TRBJ2-5|TRBV24-1|NA
CATSDSREVRTRISETQYF
TGTGCCACCAGTGATTCCAGAGAGGTCCGGACACGCATCTCAGAGACCCAGTACTTC
>13|TRBD1|TRBJ1-4|TRBV5-1|NA
CASGDSINEKLFF
TGCGCCAGCGGGGACAGTATTAATGAAAAACTGTTTTTT
>13|NA|TRBJ2-3|TRBV18|NA
CASSPPSTDTQYF
TGTGCCAGCTCACCACCTTCGACAGATACGCAGTATTTT
>13|TRBD1|TRBJ1-2|TRBV5-4|NA
CASSSTGPYGYTF
TGTGCCAGCAGCTCGACAGGGCCCTATGGCTACACCTTC
>15|NA|TRBJ1-1|TRBV19|many
CASTRQDTPNTEAFF
TGTGCCAGTACCCGACAGGACACTCCGAACACTGAAGCTTTCTTT
>11|NA|TRBJ2-5|TRBV6-6|NA
CASISTWTQYF
TGTGCCAGCATCTCAACTTGGACCCAGTACTTC
>14|NA|TRBJ1-1|TRBV19|NA
CASSHLAGSPEAFF
TGTGCCAGTAGTCACCTAGCTGGCTCTCCTGAAGCTTTCTTT
>17|TRBD1|TRBJ1-3|TRBV5-1|NA
CASSERGQTNSGNTIYF
TGCGCCAGCAGCGAGAGGGGGCAGACTAACTCTGGAAACACCATATATTTT
>15|TRBD1|TRBJ1-1|TRBV19|NA
CASKGDRGMNTEAFF
TGTGCCAGTAAGGGGGACAGGGGGATGAACACTGAAGCTTTCTTT
>14|TRBD2|TRBJ2-5|TRBV18|NA
CASSLAGAQETQYF
TGTGCCAGCTCCCTAGCGGGGGCCCAAGAGACCCAGTACTTC
>13|NA|TRBJ2-2|TRBV5-6|NA
CASSLGVAGELFF
TGTGCCAGCAGCTTGGGGGTCGCCGGGGAGCTGTTTTTT
>16|NA|TRBJ2-2|TRBV18|NA
CASSPLGAWDTGELFF
TGTGCCAGCTCACCACTTGGGGCATGGGACACCGGGGAGCTGTTTTTT
>13|NA|TRBJ2-7|TRBV5-3|few
CARSGPATYEQYF
TGTGCCAGAAGCGGGCCGGCAACCTACGAGCAGTACTTC
>17|TRBD1|TRBJ2-7|TRBV5-1|once
CASSLGTGARSNYEQYF
TGCGCCAGCAGCTTGGGTACAGGGGCGCGGAGCAACTACGAGCAGTACTTC
>17|TRBD1|TRBJ1-1|TRBV4-1|NA
CASSQQDRGRMNTEAFF
TGCGCCAGCAGCCAACAGGACAGGGGGCGAATGAACACTGAAGCTTTCTTT
>13|NA|TRBJ2-3|TRBV7-9|NA
CASSLVGADTQYF
TGTGCCAGCAGCTTGGTGGGGGCAGATACGCAGTATTTT
>15|TRBD1|TRBJ1-2|TRBV19|NA
CASSMNHRGNYGYTF
TGTGCCAGTAGTATGAATCACAGGGGGAACTATGGCTACACCTTC
>14|TRBD2|TRBJ2-3|TRBV6-1|NA
CASGLAGVGDTQYF
TGTGCCAGCGGGCTAGCGGGAGTGGGAGATACGCAGTATTTT
>16|NA|TRBJ1-4|TRBV27|NA
CASSFAGQTILGKLFF
TGTGCCAGCAGTTTCGCCGGACAGACCATCCTCGGAAAACTGTTTTTT
>14|TRBD1|TRBJ1-1|TRBV27|NA
CASRTGTGGGEAFF
TGTGCCAGCAGAACCGGGACAGGGGGAGGAGAAGCTTTCTTT
>13|NA|TRBJ2-7|TRBV5-1|NA
CASSPGSPVEQYF
TGCGCCAGCAGCCCCGGGTCCCCAGTGGAGCAGTACTTC
>16|NA|TRBJ1-5|TRBV24-1|few
CATTGGQFYSNQPQHF
TGTGCCACCACCGGAGGACAGTTTTATAGCAATCAGCCCCAGCATTTT
>14|TRBD1|TRBJ1-2|TRBV5-1|NA
CASSQPDRENGYTF
TGCGCCAGCAGCCAACCAGACAGGGAAAATGGCTACACCTTC
>15|NA|TRBJ2-3|TRBV6-5|NA
CASSYSGGNTDTQYF
TGTGCCAGCAGTTACTCAGGGGGTAACACAGATACGCAGTATTTT
>16|NA|TRBJ1-1|TRBV5-1|NA
CASSNTIGQLNTEAFF
TGCGCCAGCAGCAACACCATAGGACAGCTGAACACTGAAGCTTTCTTT
>15|NA|TRBJ2-5|TRBV11-2|NA
CASSLIPSGEETQYF
TGTGCCAGCAGCTTAATCCCCAGTGGAGAAGAGACCCAGTACTTC
>14|NA|TRBJ2-3|TRBV30|NA
CAWSWQGGTDTQYF
TGTGCCTGGAGTTGGCAGGGTGGAACAGATACGCAGTATTTT
>15|NA|TRBJ1-5|TRBV6-5|NA
CASGRGGGSDQPQHF
TGTGCCTCGGGCAGGGGAGGGGGTTCGGATCAGCCCCAGCATTTT
>14|NA|TRBJ1-4|TRBV6-1|NA
CASSEGSTNEKLFF
TGTGCCAGCAGTGAAGGGTCGACTAATGAAAAACTGTTTTTT
>16|TRBD1|TRBJ1-2|TRBV14|NA
CASSQETGYWWDGYTF
TGTGCCAGCAGCCAAGAGACAGGGTATTGGTGGGATGGCTACACCTTC
>15|TRBD1|TRBJ1-1|TRBV11-2|NA
CASKGGGLRNTEAFF
TGTGCCAGCAAAGGGGGCGGCCTAAGGAACACTGAAGCTTTCTTT
>13|NA|TRBJ1-1|TRBV29-1|NA
CSVVGRTNTEAFF
TGCAGCGTTGTCGGACGGACAAACACTGAAGCTTTCTTT
>12|NA|TRBJ1-3|TRBV19|NA
CATTGFGNTIYF
TGTGCCACCACAGGGTTCGGAAACACCATATATTTT
>14|NA|TRBJ2-1|TRBV3-1/TRBV3-2|NA
CASSLGYNGNEQFF
TGTGCCAGCAGCCTCGGATACAACGGAAATGAGCAGTTCTTC
>16|NA|TRBJ1-5|TRBV19|NA
CASSSVGQIAIKPQHF
TGTGCCAGTAGTTCAGTAGGACAGATAGCAATCAAGCCCCAGCATTTT